What follows describes a single T cell receptor beta chain. The antigen is not known. The source of the sample is a study of cytomegalovirus exposure and HLA in healthy donors. The wider study: As an earlier analysis found, roughly 180 million T cells yielded about 120 million unique TCR beta sequences.

Donors were nominally healthy when sampled, though unrecorded immune exposures were likely. PCR was performed using 60 Vbeta and 13 Jbeta primers. Generated by immunoSEQ multiplex PCR, the TCRdb table keeps only in-frame clones and is missing some. The sample records 82,000 or so clones, roughly 80% being singletons. Findings and limits, study-wide: Several of the most significant clusters were apparently associated with common viral pathogens in a later analysis.

V dropped 5 bases and J dropped 0; count of bases not matched to a gene: 3. CDR3 length: 15 amino acids. Germline V gene lookup returns CDR1 MNHNY and CDR2 SVGAGI (reference sequence). Sequencing was done on a sample of PBMCs. The source is a woman aged 45 to 65 in good health and CMV-seropositive. J is TRBJ1-5 and V is TRBV6-6; 8 bases align to TRBD1. The CDR3 DNA reads TGTGCCAGCAGTCCAACAGGGGGTAGCAATCAGCCCCAGCATTTT. As protein: CASSPTGGSNQPQHF.